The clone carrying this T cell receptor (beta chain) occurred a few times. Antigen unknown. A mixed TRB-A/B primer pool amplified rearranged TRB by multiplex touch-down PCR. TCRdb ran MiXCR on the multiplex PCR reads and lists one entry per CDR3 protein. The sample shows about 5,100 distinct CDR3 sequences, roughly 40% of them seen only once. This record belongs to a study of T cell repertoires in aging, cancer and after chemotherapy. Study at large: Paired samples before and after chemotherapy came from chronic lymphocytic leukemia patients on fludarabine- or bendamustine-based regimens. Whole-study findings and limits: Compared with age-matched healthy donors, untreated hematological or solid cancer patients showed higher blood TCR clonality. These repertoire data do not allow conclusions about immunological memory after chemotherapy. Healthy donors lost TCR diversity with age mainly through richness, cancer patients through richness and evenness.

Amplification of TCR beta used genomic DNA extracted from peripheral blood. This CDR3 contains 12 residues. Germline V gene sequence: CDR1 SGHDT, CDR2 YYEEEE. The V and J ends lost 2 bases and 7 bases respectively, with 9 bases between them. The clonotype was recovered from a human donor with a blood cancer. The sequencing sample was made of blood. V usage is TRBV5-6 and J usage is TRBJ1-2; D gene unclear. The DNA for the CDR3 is TGTGCCAGCAGCTTACGGGCAAGTGGCTACACCTTC. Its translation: CASSLRASGYTF.